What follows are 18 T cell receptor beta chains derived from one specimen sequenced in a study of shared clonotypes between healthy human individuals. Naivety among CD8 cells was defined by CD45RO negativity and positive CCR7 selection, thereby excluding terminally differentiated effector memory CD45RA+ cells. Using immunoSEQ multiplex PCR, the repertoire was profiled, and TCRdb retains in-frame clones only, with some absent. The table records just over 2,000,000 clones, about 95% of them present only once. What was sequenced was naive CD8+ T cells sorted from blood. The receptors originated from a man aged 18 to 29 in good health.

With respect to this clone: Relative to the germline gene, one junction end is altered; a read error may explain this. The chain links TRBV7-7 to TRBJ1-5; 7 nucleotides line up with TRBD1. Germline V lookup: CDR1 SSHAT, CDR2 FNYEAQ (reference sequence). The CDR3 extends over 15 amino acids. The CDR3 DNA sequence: TGTGCTAGCAGCTTAGCAACAGGGGTTCATCAGCCCCAGCATTTT. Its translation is CASSLATGVHQPQHF.

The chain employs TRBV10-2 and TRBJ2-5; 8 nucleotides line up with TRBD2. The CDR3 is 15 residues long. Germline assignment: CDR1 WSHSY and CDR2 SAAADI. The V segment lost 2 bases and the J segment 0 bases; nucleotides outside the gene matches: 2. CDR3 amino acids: CASSEIAGYQETQYF. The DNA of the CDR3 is TGCGCCAGCAGTGAGATAGCGGGATACCAAGAGACCCAGTACTTC.

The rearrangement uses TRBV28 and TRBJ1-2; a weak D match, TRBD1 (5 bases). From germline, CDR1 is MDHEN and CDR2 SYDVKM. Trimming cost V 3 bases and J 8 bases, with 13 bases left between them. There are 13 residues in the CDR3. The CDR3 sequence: CASSLAGGLGYTF. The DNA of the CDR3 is TGTGCCAGCAGTTTGGCGGGGGGTCTGGGCTACACCTTC.

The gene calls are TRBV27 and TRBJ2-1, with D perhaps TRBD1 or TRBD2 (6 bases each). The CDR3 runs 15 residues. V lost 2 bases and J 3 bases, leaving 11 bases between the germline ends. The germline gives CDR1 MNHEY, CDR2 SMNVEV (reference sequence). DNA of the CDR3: TGTGCCAGCAGTTTAAGGGGGACTTTCTACAATGAGCAGTTCTTC. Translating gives CASSLRGTFYNEQFF.

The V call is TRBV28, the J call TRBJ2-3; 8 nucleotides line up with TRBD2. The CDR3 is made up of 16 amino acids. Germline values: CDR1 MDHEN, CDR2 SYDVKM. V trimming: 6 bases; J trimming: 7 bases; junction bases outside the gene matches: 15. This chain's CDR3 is CASSPDRAGGYYTQYF. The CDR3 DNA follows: TGTGCCAGCAGCCCCGATCGTGCGGGGGGATATTATACGCAGTATTTT.

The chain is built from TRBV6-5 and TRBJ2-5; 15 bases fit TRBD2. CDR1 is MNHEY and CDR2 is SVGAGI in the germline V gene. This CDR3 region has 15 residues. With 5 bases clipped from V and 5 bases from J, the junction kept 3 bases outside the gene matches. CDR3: CASSGLAGGSETQYF. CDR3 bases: TGTGCCAGCAGTGGACTAGCGGGAGGGTCGGAGACCCAGTACTTC.

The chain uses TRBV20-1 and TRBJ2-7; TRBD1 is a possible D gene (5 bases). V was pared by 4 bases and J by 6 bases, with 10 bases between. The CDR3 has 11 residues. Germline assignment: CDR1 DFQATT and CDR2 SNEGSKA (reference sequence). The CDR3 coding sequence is TGCAGTGCTAAGGGGCCGGTCGAGCAGTACTTC. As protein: CSAKGPVEQYF.

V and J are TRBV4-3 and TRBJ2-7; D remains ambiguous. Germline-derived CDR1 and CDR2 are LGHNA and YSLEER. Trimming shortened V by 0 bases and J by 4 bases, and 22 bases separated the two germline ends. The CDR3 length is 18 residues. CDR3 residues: CASSQDPPGSETVYEQYF. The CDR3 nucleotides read TGCGCCAGCAGCCAAGATCCTCCGGGCAGCGAAACAGTGTACGAGCAGTACTTC.

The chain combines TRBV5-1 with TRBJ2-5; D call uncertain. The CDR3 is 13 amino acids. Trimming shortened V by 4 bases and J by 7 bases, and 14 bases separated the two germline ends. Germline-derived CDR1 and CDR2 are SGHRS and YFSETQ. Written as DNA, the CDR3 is TGCGCCAGCAGCGGCGACCCGGCAGGGACCCAGTACTTC. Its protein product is CASSGDPAGTQYF.

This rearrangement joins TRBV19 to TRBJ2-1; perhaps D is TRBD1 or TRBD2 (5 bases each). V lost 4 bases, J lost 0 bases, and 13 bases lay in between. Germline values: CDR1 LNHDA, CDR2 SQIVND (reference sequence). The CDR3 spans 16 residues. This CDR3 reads CASSTGYGTSYNEQFF. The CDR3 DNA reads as TGTGCCAGTAGTACAGGATACGGGACCTCCTACAATGAGCAGTTCTTC.

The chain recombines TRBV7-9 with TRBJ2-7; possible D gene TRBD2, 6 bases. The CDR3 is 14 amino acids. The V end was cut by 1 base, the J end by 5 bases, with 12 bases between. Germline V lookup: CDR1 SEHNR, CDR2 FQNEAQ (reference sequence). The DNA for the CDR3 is TGTGCCAGCAGCTTAGGGGGGGTGGAGAACGAGCAGTACTTC. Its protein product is CASSLGGVENEQYF.

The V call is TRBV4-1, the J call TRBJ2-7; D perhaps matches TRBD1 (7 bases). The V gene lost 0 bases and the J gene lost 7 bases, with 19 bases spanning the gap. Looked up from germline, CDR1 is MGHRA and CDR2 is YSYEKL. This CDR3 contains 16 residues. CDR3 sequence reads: CASSQDYRQGEDEQYF. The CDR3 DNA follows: TGCGCCAGCAGCCAAGATTATAGGCAGGGGGAGGATGAGCAGTACTTC.

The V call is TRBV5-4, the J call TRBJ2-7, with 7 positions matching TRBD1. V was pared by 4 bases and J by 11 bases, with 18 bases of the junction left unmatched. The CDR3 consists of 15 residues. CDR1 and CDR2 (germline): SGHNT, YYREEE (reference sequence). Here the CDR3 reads CASSLAGTDREMEYF. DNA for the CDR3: TGTGCCAGCAGCCTAGCCGGGACAGACCGAGAAATGGAGTACTTC.

CDR3: CASSLGVPEGLEAFF. In DNA, the CDR3 is TGTGCCAGCAGCTTAGGAGTACCGGAGGGACTTGAAGCTTTCTTT. The rearrangement links TRBV7-9 to TRBJ1-1; the D gene is possibly TRBD1 (5 bases). The CDR3 consists of 15 residues. Germline CDR1 SEHNR, CDR2 FQNEAQ (reference sequence). V was clipped by 1 base and J by 7 bases, with 16 bases between them. The complete variable domain, with remaining parts taken from reference TRBV7-9 and TRBJ1-1, reads DTGVSQNPRHKITKRGQNVTFRCDPISEHNRLYWYRQTLGQGPEFLTYFQNEAQLEKSRLLSDRFSAERPKGSFSTLEIQRTEQGDSAMYLCASSLGVPEGLEAFFGQGTRLTVV.

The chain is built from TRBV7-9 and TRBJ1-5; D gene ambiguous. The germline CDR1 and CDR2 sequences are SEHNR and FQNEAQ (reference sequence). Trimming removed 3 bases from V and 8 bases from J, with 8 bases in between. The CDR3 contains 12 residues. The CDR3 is CASSLGLEPQHF. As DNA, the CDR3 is TGTGCCAGCAGCTTGGGCCTAGAGCCCCAGCATTTT.

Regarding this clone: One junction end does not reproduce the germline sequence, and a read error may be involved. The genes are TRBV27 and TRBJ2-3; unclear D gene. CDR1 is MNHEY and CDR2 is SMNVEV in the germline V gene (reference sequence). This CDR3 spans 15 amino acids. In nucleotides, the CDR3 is TGTGCCAGCAATTTACGAGTCAGTAGCACAGATACGCAGTATTTT. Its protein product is CASNLRVSSTDTQYF.

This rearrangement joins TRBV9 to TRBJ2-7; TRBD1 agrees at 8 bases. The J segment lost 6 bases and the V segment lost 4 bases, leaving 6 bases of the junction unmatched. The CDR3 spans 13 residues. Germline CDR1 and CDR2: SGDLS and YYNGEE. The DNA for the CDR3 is TGTGCCAGCAGCCTCGGACAGGGTACCGAGCAGTACTTC. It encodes CASSLGQGTEQYF.

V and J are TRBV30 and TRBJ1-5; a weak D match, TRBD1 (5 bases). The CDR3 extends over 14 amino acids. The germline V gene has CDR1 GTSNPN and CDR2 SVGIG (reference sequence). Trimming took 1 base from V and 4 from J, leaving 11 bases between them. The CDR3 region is CAWSGGEENQPQHF. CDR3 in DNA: TGTGCCTGGAGTGGAGGGGAGGAAAATCAGCCCCAGCATTTT. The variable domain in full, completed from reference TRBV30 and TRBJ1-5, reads SQTIHQWPATLVQPVGSPLSLECTVEGTSNPNLYWYRQAAGRGLQLLFYSVGIGQISSEVPQNLSASRPQDRQFILSSKKLLLSDSGFYLCAWSGGEENQPQHFGDGTRLSIL.